This T cell receptor (beta chain) was observed in a study of CD4 T cells in relation to SARS-CoV-2 and coronaviruses. Notes on this clone: Its antigen remains unidentified.

Trimming removed 4 bases at V and 4 bases at J, with 13 bases between. The CDR3 extends over 14 amino acids. Germline loops: CDR1 SNHLY, CDR2 FYNNEI. The assay was immunoSEQ multiplex PCR, and TCRdb's table has in-frame clones only and misses some. The repertoire includes about 36,000 clones, under 85% of them detected once, and about a fifth sits in the top ten. The V call is TRBV2, the J call TRBJ2-5; D might be TRBD2 (6 bases). The TCR was taken from an adult with COVID-19. The specimen sequenced was memory CD4+ T cells from PBMCs, cultured in vitro. Written as DNA, the CDR3 is TGTGCCAGCAGTGGTGGGGGGTCCGCAGAGACCCAGTACTTC. Translated: CASSGGGSAETQYF.